This T cell receptor (beta chain) was sequenced in a study of T-cell memory formation after mild COVID-19. The overall study: Largely, TCR clusters stayed within a single donor. Broader study findings: A second wave expanding day 15 to 37 was CD4+-biased; contracting clones were balanced. Mostly located in CM and EM were contracting CD4+ clones, with contracting CD8+ clones located in EMRA. The pre-infection memory compartment contained some responding clones, suggesting cross-reactive memory joined.

This clonotype turned up a few times. What it recognizes is unknown. TCRdb re-called the 5' RACE reads with MiXCR, one entry per CDR3 protein. Of fewer than 450,000 distinct CDR3 sequences in the sample, 20% to 25% were seen once. With 0 bases removed from V and 8 bases from J, the gap between germline ends came to 17 bases. The CDR3 covers 17 residues. CDR1 and CDR2 (germline): MNHEY, SVGAGI. The sequencing sample was made of PBMCs or a T cell subset sorted from them (not recorded which). The sequence was obtained from an adult woman who had mild COVID-19 (a few samples of this study predate the infection). Cell type and time point are not known. This chain joins TRBV6-5 and TRBJ2-6, with D perhaps matching TRBD1 (6 bases). In nucleotides, the CDR3 is TGTGCCAGCAGTTACTCGAACAGGGCCCTGTTTCCCAACGTCCTGACTTTC. Translated: CASSYSNRALFPNVLTF.